The rows below give T cell receptor beta chains drawn from one sample of a study of blood T cell repertoires in COVID-19. Sequencing used immunoSEQ multiplex PCR; TCRdb keeps in-frame clones, though not all of them. The repertoire has 150,000 to 200,000 clones, over 65% of them found once; the top ten carry around 3%. The sample comprised peripheral blood. These receptors originate from a woman aged 80 or over with acute or convalescent COVID-19. Both conserved end residues are part of each CDR3. Each record gives: J gene, V gene, CDR3 protein.

>TRBJ2-3|TRBV18
CASSPATSGSSADTQYF
>TRBJ1-6|TRBV19
CASSQTGGNSPLHF
>TRBJ1-1|TRBV7-2
CASSYGDTRKAFF
>TRBJ1-4|TRBV10-3
CAISDPTGGDSNEKLFF
>TRBJ2-7|TRBV6-5
CASSYDQGLSLEQYF
>TRBJ1-1|TRBV5-1
CASSLTGATEAFF
>TRBJ1-2|TRBV4-3
CASSQELPGIYGYTF
>TRBJ2-3|TRBV5-3
CARSTMELAALISTDTQYF
>TRBJ2-3|TRBV24-1
CATSDPGTSGVNTQYF
>TRBJ1-6|TRBV6-5
CASSQINSPLHF